The present T cell receptor (beta chain) was sequenced within a study of PD-L1 blockade in urothelial cancer. Study context: When blood samples were assessed, the median T cell count was approximately 140,000.

This sample's time point: pretreatment peripheral blood. Trimming removed 7 bases from V and 3 bases from J, with 16 bases in between. The CDR3 contains 14 residues. The germline gives CDR1 MNHNY, CDR2 SVGAGI (reference sequence). PCRs were each spiked with synthetic TCR analog templates. TCRdb keeps only in-frame clones here, not all; method: immunoSEQ multiplex PCR. The sample holds about 88,000 clones; about 90% are singletons and the top ten take about 1%. To note about this clone: Its specificity is not known.

Findings and limits, study-wide: Tumor-associated clones in blood expanded more at 3 weeks in durable-benefit patients.

V gene TRBV6-6 combines with J gene TRBJ2-7; maybe TRBD1 (7 bases). The specimen was PBMCs, collected around atezolizumab (anti-PD-L1) treatment. The TCR was taken from a woman of 80 years or more with urothelial cancer. The CDR3 coding sequence is TGTGCCAGCAATCAGGGGGGAGGCAGCTACGAGCAGTACTTC. This sequence encodes CASNQGGGSYEQYF.